Listed below are T cell receptor beta chains from one sample, sequenced in a study of ipilimumab plus nivolumab after autologous stem cell transplantation. Here immunoSEQ multiplex PCR was the method, and the copy in TCRdb shows in-frame clones only, minus some. Among 15,000 to 20,000 clones listed, around four fifths were seen once. The specimen comprised PBMCs, sampled in a trial of ipilimumab plus nivolumab as post-transplant consolidation. These receptors were taken from a male donor with diffuse large B-cell lymphoma. Each CDR3 is given with its conserved first and last residue. A D gene is named only where the DNA matches it firmly. Some rows have no size entry. The others give once, few or many, or a class for an expanded clone.

cdr3_length	d_call	v_call	clone_size	j_call	cdr3_aa	cdr3_nt
13	NA	TRBV6-4	once	TRBJ1-2	CASSFGGHYGYTF	TGTGCCAGCAGTTTTGGCGGCCACTATGGCTACACCTTC
14	NA	TRBV4-2	NA	TRBJ2-3	CASSLAHDTDTQYF	TGTGCCAGCAGCCTAGCGCACGATACAGATACGCAGTATTTT
19	NA	TRBV19	NA	TRBJ1-5	CASSPALDGQIGGDQPQHF	TGTGCCAGTAGCCCCGCCCTGGATGGGCAAATTGGGGGGGATCAGCCCCAGCATTTT
13	NA	TRBV7-2	NA	TRBJ2-3	CASSYQSTDTQYF	TGTGCCAGCAGCTACCAAAGCACAGATACGCAGTATTTT
15	TRBD2	TRBV2	NA	TRBJ2-5	CASSDLGLAAETQYF	TGTGCCAGCAGTGACCTAGGACTAGCGGCGGAGACCCAGTACTTC
17	NA	TRBV5-8	NA	TRBJ2-2	CASSAAKWGLGTGELFF	TGTGCCAGCAGCGCGGCAAAATGGGGTCTAGGAACCGGGGAGCTGTTTTTT
15	NA	TRBV11-2	NA	TRBJ2-5	CASSLASLPRETQYF	TGTGCCAGCAGCTTAGCTAGCCTCCCAAGGGAGACCCAGTACTTC
14	NA	TRBV30	NA	TRBJ1-1	CASSRGPLNTEAFF	TGTGCCTCATCCCGTGGTCCCTTGAACACTGAAGCTTTCTTT
14	NA	TRBV9	NA	TRBJ2-7	CASSRIEGMNEQYF	TGTGCCAGCAGTAGAATTGAAGGGATGAACGAGCAGTACTTC
12	NA	TRBV5-5	NA	TRBJ2-7	CASSTAGYEQYF	TGTGCCAGCAGCACTGCGGGCTACGAGCAGTACTTC
14	TRBD2	TRBV5-8	NA	TRBJ2-7	CASSLFSGGYEQYF	TGTGCCAGCAGCTTGTTTAGCGGGGGGTACGAGCAGTACTTC
14	TRBD2	TRBV6-6	NA	TRBJ2-7	CASSSSGVGYEQYF	TGTGCCAGCAGCTCCAGCGGGGTGGGGTACGAGCAGTACTTC
17	TRBD1	TRBV19	NA	TRBJ1-1	CASIPTRTGVRNTEAFF	TGTGCCAGTATCCCCACCAGGACAGGGGTCAGAAACACTGAAGCTTTCTTT
17	NA	TRBV5-1	once	TRBJ2-5	CASSLGPGRGEQETQYF	TGCGCCAGCAGCTTGGGTCCGGGACGAGGGGAACAAGAGACCCAGTACTTC
16	NA	TRBV2	NA	TRBJ2-6	CASSGNRSPRANVLTF	TGTGCCAGCAGTGGCAACAGGTCCCCCAGGGCCAACGTCCTGACTTTC
15	NA	TRBV7-9	NA	TRBJ2-1	CASSPFNSAYNEQFF	TGTGCCAGCAGCCCTTTTAACAGCGCATACAATGAGCAGTTCTTC
14	NA	TRBV4-2	NA	TRBJ2-1	CASRIGRAYNEQFF	TGTGCCAGCAGAATAGGCAGAGCCTACAATGAGCAGTTCTTC
15	TRBD1	TRBV6-4	NA	TRBJ2-5	CASSDDRGYQETQYF	TGTGCCAGCAGTGACGACAGGGGTTACCAAGAGACCCAGTACTTC
16	NA	TRBV5-5	NA	TRBJ2-7	CASSPRNPGLPEEQYF	TGTGCCAGCAGCCCACGTAATCCGGGCTTGCCGGAGGAGCAGTACTTC
15	NA	TRBV10-3	NA	TRBJ1-1	CAISGRSRGNTEAFF	TGTGCCATCAGCGGACGATCTCGGGGGAACACTGAAGCTTTCTTT
16	TRBD1	TRBV7-9	NA	TRBJ1-4	CASSRLINRGGEKLFF	TGTGCCAGCAGCCGCCTAATAAACAGGGGGGGTGAAAAACTGTTTTTT
15	NA	TRBV10-3	NA	TRBJ1-5	CAISESTGYQQPQHF	TGTGCCATCAGTGAGTCCACAGGGTACCAACAGCCCCAGCATTTT
12	NA	TRBV6-6	NA	TRBJ1-5	CASSTMNQPQHF	TGTGCCAGCAGCACAATGAATCAGCCCCAGCATTTT
14	TRBD2	TRBV5-4	NA	TRBJ2-7	CASSLGGSSYEQYF	TGTGCCAGCAGCTTAGGCGGGAGCTCCTACGAGCAGTACTTC
14	NA	TRBV7-9	NA	TRBJ1-3	CASSPVASGNTIYF	TGTGCCAGCAGTCCAGTGGCCTCTGGAAACACCATATATTTT
15	NA	TRBV15	NA	TRBJ1-6	CATSRDRSENSPLHF	TGTGCCACCAGCAGAGATCGGTCGGAAAATTCACCCCTCCACTTT
13	NA	TRBV6-5	NA	TRBJ1-2	CASSYSARSGYTF	TGTGCCAGCAGTTACTCGGCGAGGAGTGGCTACACCTTC
16	TRBD1	TRBV4-1	NA	TRBJ2-5	CASSQVSGGVGETQYF	TGCGCCAGCAGCCAAGTTTCAGGGGGCGTGGGAGAGACCCAGTACTTC
15	TRBD1	TRBV6-5	NA	TRBJ1-2	CASRPGTGVRYGYTF	TGTGCCTCCAGACCAGGGACAGGGGTTCGGTATGGCTACACCTTC
18	TRBD2	TRBV6-1	NA	TRBJ2-1	CASSDWGGLGLQSFEQFF	TGTGCCAGCAGTGATTGGGGGGGACTAGGGCTGCAATCTTTTGAGCAGTTCTTC
15	NA	TRBV30	NA	TRBJ1-6	CAWSLLNQYNSPLHF	TGTGCCTGGAGCCTACTGAACCAGTATAATTCACCCCTCCACTTT
13	NA	TRBV5-1	NA	TRBJ1-1	CASSLAGRSEAFF	TGCGCCAGCAGCTTGGCAGGCCGCTCTGAAGCTTTCTTT
16	NA	TRBV19	NA	TRBJ1-6	CASAKNTGNYNSPLHF	TGTGCCAGTGCCAAAAACACAGGGAACTATAATTCACCCCTCCACTTT
15	NA	TRBV7-8	NA	TRBJ2-1	CASSLMAGSYNEQFF	TGTGCCAGCAGCTTAATGGCGGGGTCATACAATGAGCAGTTCTTC
14	NA	TRBV5-4	NA	TRBJ2-3	CASSHWSNTDTQYF	TGTGCCAGCAGCCACTGGAGTAACACAGATACGCAGTATTTT
16	NA	TRBV7-9	once	TRBJ1-4	CASSLGGWGAYEKLFF	TGTGCCAGCAGCTTAGGTGGTTGGGGCGCGTATGAAAAACTGTTTTTT
15	TRBD2	TRBV7-2	NA	TRBJ2-7	CASSLGGGTAYEQYF	TGTGCCAGCAGCTTAGGCGGGGGGACCGCCTACGAGCAGTACTTC
16	TRBD1	TRBV2	NA	TRBJ2-2	CASRKQGSSNTGELFF	TGTGCCAGCAGAAAACAGGGGTCATCGAACACCGGGGAGCTGTTTTTT
15	NA	TRBV16	NA	TRBJ2-7	CASSQLSGTGHEQYF	TGTGCCAGCAGCCAACTCAGCGGGACAGGACACGAGCAGTACTTC
16	NA	TRBV18	once	TRBJ2-3	CASSPIQGTSTDTQYF	TGTGCCAGCTCGCCAATACAGGGGACTAGCACAGATACGCAGTATTTT
13	TRBD1	TRBV6-1	once	TRBJ1-1	CAIESTGVTEAFF	TGTGCCATCGAATCCACAGGGGTTACTGAAGCTTTCTTT
12	NA	TRBV5-1	NA	TRBJ1-4	CASSLESEKLFF	TGCGCCAGCAGCTTGGAGAGTGAAAAACTGTTTTTT
13	NA	TRBV19	once	TRBJ2-3	CASSTRVADTQYF	TGTGCCAGTAGTACCCGGGTAGCAGATACGCAGTATTTT
12	NA	TRBV6-4	few	TRBJ2-1	CARTVGGSEQFF	TGTGCCAGGACAGTAGGGGGGAGTGAGCAGTTCTTC
16	NA	TRBV4-3	NA	TRBJ1-5	CASSQNYPGGQQPQHF	TGCGCCAGCAGCCAGAATTACCCGGGGGGGCAGCAGCCCCAGCATTTT